The 15 T cell receptor beta chains below come from one sample, sequenced in a study of PD-L1 blockade in urothelial cancer. The repertoire was sequenced with immunoSEQ multiplex PCR; TCRdb's copy has only in-frame clones and lacks some. There are about 48,000 clones in the sample; around 80% occur only once, and over 8.5% lies in the top ten. Time point here: peripheral blood 6 weeks after treatment start. This sample comprised PBMCs, obtained around atezolizumab (anti-PD-L1) treatment. Receptor source: a man between 65 and 80 years old with urothelial cancer.

The chain combines TRBV11-2 with TRBJ2-3; 12 nucleotides agree with TRBD2. CDR1 SGHAT and CDR2 FQNNGV come from the germline V gene. V shed 5 bases, J shed 3 bases, and the junction held 3 bases outside the gene matches. The length of the CDR3 is 15 residues. For the CDR3, the DNA is TGTGCCAGCAGCCCTCTAGCGGGAGGGACAGATACGCAGTATTTT. It codes for CASSPLAGGTDTQYF.

The rearrangement uses TRBV2 and TRBJ2-7; perhaps TRBD1 as D (6 bases). Between the trimmed V and J ends, which lost 6 bases and 6 bases, there was a span of 12 bases. The CDR3 runs 12 residues. Germline CDR1 and CDR2: SNHLY and FYNNEI. CDR3 DNA sequence: TGTGCCAGCAGGAGGGACACTAGCGAGCAGTACTTC. Amino acids: CASRRDTSEQYF.

V usage is TRBV27 and J usage is TRBJ1-1, with 10 bases that match TRBD1. The CDR3 extends over 15 amino acids. Germline CDR1 and CDR2: MNHEY and SMNVEV (reference sequence). V trimming: 5 bases; J trimming: 4 bases; junction bases outside the gene matches: 7. CDR3 in amino acids: CASSPTGGAPTEAFF. For the CDR3, the DNA is TGTGCCAGCAGTCCGACAGGGGGCGCCCCCACTGAAGCTTTCTTT.

This clone was counted once. The genes are TRBV10-1 and TRBJ1-1; a possible D gene is TRBD1 (5 bases). V lost 3 bases, J lost 5 bases, and 10 bases lay in between. This CDR3 comprises 13 residues. The germline CDR1 and CDR2 sequences are WNHNN and SYGVQD (reference sequence). The CDR3 bases are TGCGCCAGCAGTGATTCAGGGAGGACTGAAGCTTTCTTT. This codes for CASSDSGRTEAFF.

The gene calls are TRBV27 and TRBJ2-5; the match to TRBD1 covers 10 bases. The CDR3 consists of 15 residues. V lost 5 bases to trimming and J lost 2 bases; unmatched junction nucleotides: 5. Germline V gene data show CDR1 as MNHEY and CDR2 as SMNVEV (reference sequence). This CDR3 is CASSQGDRGQETQYF. For the CDR3, the DNA is TGTGCCAGCAGTCAAGGGGACAGGGGACAAGAGACCCAGTACTTC.

J is TRBJ2-7 and V is TRBV30; 8 positions agree with TRBD1. The CDR3 totals 13 residues. Germline V gives CDR1 GTSNPN, CDR2 SVGIG (reference sequence). J was trimmed by 4 bases and V by 5 bases; bases with no gene match: 7. CDR3 residues: CAWDRDRNYEQYF. The CDR3 region has the DNA TGTGCCTGGGACCGGGACAGGAATTACGAGCAGTACTTC.

J is TRBJ2-7 and V is TRBV11-2; no clear D. V was cut by 3 bases and J by 2 bases, with 5 bases left in between. Per germline, CDR1 SGHAT and CDR2 FQNNGV. The CDR3 spans 12 residues. CDR3 sequence reads: CASSLSTYEQYF. The CDR3 nucleotides read TGTGCCAGCAGCTTGTCAACCTACGAGCAGTACTTC. Variable domain in full (rest from reference TRBV11-2 and TRBJ2-7): EAGVAQSPRYKIIEKRQSVAFWCNPISGHATLYWYQQILGQGPKLLIQFQNNGVVDDSQLPKDRFSAERLKGVDSTLKIQPAKLEDSAVYLCASSLSTYEQYFGPGTRLTVT.

The gene calls are TRBV13 and TRBJ2-5; 9 bases fit TRBD2. The junction had 5 bases not matched to a gene; V was cut back by 0 bases and J by 0 bases. The CDR3 length is 17 residues. Germline V gene sequence: CDR1 PRHDT, CDR2 FYEKMQ (reference sequence). The CDR3 region has the DNA TGTGCCAGCAGCTTAGGCCTAGCGGGAACGTACCAAGAGACCCAGTACTTC. The encoded protein is CASSLGLAGTYQETQYF.

This chain uses TRBV4-1 with TRBJ2-7, with 9 bases lining up with TRBD1. Germline CDR1 and CDR2: MGHRA and YSYEKL. V lost 6 bases to trimming and J lost 4 bases; unmatched junction nucleotides: 19. The CDR3 has 18 amino acids. The CDR3 protein is CASSRLDFIGQGNYEQYF. CDR3 in DNA: TGCGCCAGCAGTCGCCTAGATTTTATAGGACAGGGGAATTACGAGCAGTACTTC.

The chain couples TRBV5-1 to TRBJ2-5; 7 bases align to TRBD1. V was clipped by 1 base and J by 3 bases; unmatched bases: 3. This CDR3 contains 14 residues. Germline values: CDR1 SGHRS, CDR2 YFSETQ. CDR3 sequence reads: CASSLKQGEETQYF. The CDR3 region has the DNA TGCGCCAGCAGCTTGAAGCAGGGGGAAGAGACCCAGTACTTC.

The chain recombines TRBV11-2 with TRBJ1-1, with 9 bases fitting TRBD1. Germline CDR1 is SGHAT and CDR2 is FQNNGV. CDR3 size: 18 residues. J lost 1 base, V lost 2 bases, and 11 bases had no gene match. The CDR3 region is CASSLFVGTGRQNTEAFF. CDR3 sequence (DNA): TGTGCCAGCAGCTTATTTGTTGGGACAGGGCGGCAGAACACTGAAGCTTTCTTT.

V gene TRBV4-1 combines with J gene TRBJ1-1; D unclear. Germline V gene data show CDR1 as MGHRA and CDR2 as YSYEKL. Between the trimmed V and J ends, which lost 0 bases and 0 bases, there was a span of 8 bases. This CDR3 is built from 15 residues. The CDR3 sequence is CASSQDPGMNTEAFF. In nucleotides, the CDR3 is TGCGCCAGCAGCCAAGATCCGGGGATGAACACTGAAGCTTTCTTT.

The chain carries TRBV5-4 and TRBJ2-3; maybe TRBD2 (5 bases). The CDR3 contains 14 residues. Trimming removed 2 bases from V and 5 bases from J, with 12 bases in between. Germline V gene sequence: CDR1 SGHNT, CDR2 YYREEE (reference sequence). CDR3 loop: CASSLQRVRDTQYF. The CDR3 nucleotides are TGTGCCAGCAGCTTACAGAGGGTGAGAGATACGCAGTATTTT.

The V gene is TRBV2, the J gene TRBJ2-1, with 9 bases lining up with TRBD2. Germline-derived CDR1 and CDR2 are SNHLY and FYNNEI. Losses at the gene ends were 6 bases for V and 6 bases for J; bases not matched to a gene: 3. This CDR3 is built from 13 residues. The CDR3 DNA reads as TGTGCCAGCAGCGGACTAGCGAGCAATGAGCAGTTCTTC. Translation gives CASSGLASNEQFF.

The chain uses TRBV7-9 and TRBJ1-1, with TRBD1 matching over 9 bases. CDR1 is SEHNR and CDR2 is FQNEAQ in the germline V gene (reference sequence). V dropped 4 bases and J dropped 4; count of bases not matched to a gene: 1. CDR3 length equals 13 residues. The CDR3 DNA reads TGTGCCAGCAGCTCGGGACAGGGCACTGAAGCTTTCTTT. Protein product: CASSSGQGTEAFF.